This note documents a single TCR beta chain sequence. Its antigen remains unidentified. This table comes from immunoSEQ multiplex PCR, and its TCRdb copy is limited to in-frame clones, with some not included. Among about 80,000 clones listed, 70% to 85% were seen once. The CDR3 is 12 residues long. V lost 2 bases and J 6 bases, leaving 6 bases between the germline ends. Germline CDR1 is SGHNT and CDR2 is YYREEE (reference sequence). The data are from a study of T cell clones after liver transplantation. In the study overall: TCRbeta sequencing after a pre-transplant mixed lymphocyte reaction identified graft-donor-reactive clones, later tracked in post-transplant blood. Pre-transplant mixed lymphocyte reactions yielded third-party-reactive TCRbeta sequences as comparators for graft-donor-reactive sequences. Subjects received no induction therapy and standard immunosuppression until randomization at 12-24 months post-transplant.

Findings of the study overall: Post-transplant time points were not standardized, so conclusions are preliminary.

The material was CD4+ T cells from blood, obtained approximately 45 months after liver transplant. The receptor was isolated from a human patient who received a liver transplant. The graft donor may account for some of the T cells. The rearrangement links TRBV5-4 to TRBJ2-1; D unclear. The CDR3 nucleotides are TGTGCCAGCAGCTTCAGCACCAATGAGCAGTTCTTC. Its protein product is CASSFSTNEQFF.